One T cell receptor (beta chain) is described in this entry. Germline V lookup: CDR1 LNHNV, CDR2 YYDKDF (reference sequence). The CDR3 is 17 residues long. The V and J ends lost 0 bases and 2 bases respectively, with 13 bases between them. This entry comes from a study of blood T cell repertoires in COVID-19. Repertoires were generated with immunoSEQ multiplex PCR, while TCRdb's copy carries only in-frame clones and drops some. The data show about 150,000 clones, with about 89% seen just once and 0.45% to 0.65% held by the top ten. The chain joins TRBV15 to TRBJ2-2; the D is unclear. The sequence was collected from a man in his fifties with acute or convalescent COVID-19. Sequenced sample: peripheral blood. The CDR3 protein is CATSREVSRINTGELFF. CDR3 nucleotide sequence: TGTGCCACCAGCAGAGAAGTTAGCCGTATCAACACCGGGGAGCTGTTTTTT.